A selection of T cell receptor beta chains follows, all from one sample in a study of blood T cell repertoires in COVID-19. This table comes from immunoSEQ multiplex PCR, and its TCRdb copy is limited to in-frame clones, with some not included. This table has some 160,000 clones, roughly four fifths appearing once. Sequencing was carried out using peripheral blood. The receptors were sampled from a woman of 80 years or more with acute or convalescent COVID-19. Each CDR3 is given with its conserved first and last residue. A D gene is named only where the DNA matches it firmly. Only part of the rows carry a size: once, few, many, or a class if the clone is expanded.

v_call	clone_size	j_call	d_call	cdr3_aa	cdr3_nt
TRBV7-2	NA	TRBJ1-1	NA	CASRQGPNTEAFF	TGTGCCAGCAGACAGGGCCCGAACACTGAAGCTTTCTTT
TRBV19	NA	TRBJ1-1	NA	CASSTQRQVLNTEAFF	TGTGCCAGTAGTACTCAAAGACAGGTTTTGAACACTGAAGCTTTCTTT
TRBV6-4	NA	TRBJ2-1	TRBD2	CASARERGAVHEQFF	TGTGCCAGCGCGAGGGAGCGGGGGGCGGTCCATGAGCAGTTCTTC
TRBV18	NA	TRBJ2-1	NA	CASSPRGSENPNEQFF	TGTGCCAGCTCACCACGAGGATCGGAAAACCCCAATGAGCAGTTCTTC
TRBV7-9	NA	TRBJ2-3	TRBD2	CASSPWTSGATDTQYF	TGTGCCAGCAGCCCGTGGACTAGCGGGGCAACAGATACGCAGTATTTT
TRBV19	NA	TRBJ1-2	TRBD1	CASSTEYRGDYGYTF	TGTGCCAGTAGTACAGAATACAGGGGAGACTATGGCTACACCTTC
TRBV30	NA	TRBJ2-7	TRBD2	CAWSVVLAGVYEQYF	TGTGCCTGGAGTGTTGTCCTAGCGGGAGTATACGAGCAGTACTTC
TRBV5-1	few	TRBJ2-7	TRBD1	CASSLAIGQGSLDF	TGCGCCAGCAGCTTAGCTATTGGACAGGGTTCGTTGGACTTC
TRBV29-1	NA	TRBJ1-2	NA	CSAGARAFGYTF	TGCAGCGCCGGAGCCAGGGCATTTGGCTACACCTTC
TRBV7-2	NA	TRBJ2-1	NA	CASSPHPSSYNEQFF	TGTGCCAGCAGCCCTCACCCGAGCTCCTACAATGAGCAGTTCTTC
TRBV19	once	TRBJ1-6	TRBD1	CASRPGQGNSPLHF	TGTGCCAGCCGACCGGGACAGGGTAATTCACCCCTCCACTTT
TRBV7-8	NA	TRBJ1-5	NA	CASSLAGGVEPQHF	TGTGCCAGCAGCTTAGCGGGGGGTGTGGAGCCCCAGCATTTT
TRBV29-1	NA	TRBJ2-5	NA	CSVGGRGETQYF	TGCAGCGTTGGGGGGCGAGGAGAGACCCAGTACTTC
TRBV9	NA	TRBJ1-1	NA	CASSFKQDTEAFF	TGTGCCAGCAGCTTTAAACAAGACACTGAAGCTTTCTTT
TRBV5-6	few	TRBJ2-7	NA	CASSWTPDYEQYF	TGTGCCAGCAGTTGGACACCCGATTACGAGCAGTACTTC
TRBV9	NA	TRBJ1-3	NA	CASSPRLSSGNTIYF	TGTGCCAGCAGCCCGCGACTGAGCTCTGGAAACACCATATATTTT
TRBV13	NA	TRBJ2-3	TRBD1	CASSRGQENTDTQYF	TGTGCCAGCAGCCGGGGACAGGAAAACACAGATACGCAGTATTTT
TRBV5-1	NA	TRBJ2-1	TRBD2	CASSLIAGPSHNEQFF	TGCGCCAGCAGCTTGATAGCGGGACCATCCCACAATGAGCAGTTCTTC
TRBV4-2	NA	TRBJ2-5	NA	CASSQDLKETQYF	TGTGCCAGCAGCCAAGACCTAAAAGAGACCCAGTACTTC
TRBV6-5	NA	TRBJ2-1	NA	CASSYPSGPTYNEQFF	TGTGCCAGCAGTTACCCCAGCGGACCAACCTACAATGAGCAGTTCTTC
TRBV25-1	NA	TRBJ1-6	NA	CASSSGSSYNSPLHF	TGTGCCAGCAGTAGCGGTAGCTCCTATAATTCACCCCTCCACTTT
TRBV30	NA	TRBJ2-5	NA	CAWSAVSETQYF	TGTGCCTGGAGTGCCGTTTCGGAGACCCAGTACTTC
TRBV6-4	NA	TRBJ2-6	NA	CASSPGYGANVLTF	TGTGCCAGCAGTCCAGGGTATGGGGCCAACGTCCTGACTTTC
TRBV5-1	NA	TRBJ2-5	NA	CASSPLGHPQETQYF	TGCGCCAGCAGTCCCCTGGGACACCCCCAAGAGACCCAGTACTTC
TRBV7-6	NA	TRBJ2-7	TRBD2	CASSTGTSGGAYEQYF	TGTGCCAGCAGCACCGGGACTAGCGGGGGGGCCTACGAGCAGTACTTC
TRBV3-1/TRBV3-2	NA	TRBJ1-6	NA	CASSQEAVGPLHF	TGTGCCAGCAGCCAAGAGGCGGTTGGACCCCTCCACTTT
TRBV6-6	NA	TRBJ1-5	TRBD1	CASSIDRGYNQPQHF	TGTGCCAGCAGTATAGACAGGGGATACAATCAGCCCCAGCATTTT
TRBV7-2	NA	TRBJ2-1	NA	CASSFPLGHANEQFF	TGTGCCAGCAGCTTCCCCCTGGGACACGCGAATGAGCAGTTCTTC
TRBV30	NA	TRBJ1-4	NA	CAWNNFGGEKLFF	TGTGCCTGGAATAACTTCGGGGGTGAAAAACTGTTTTTT
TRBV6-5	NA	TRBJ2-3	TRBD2	CASSYRGGMVTDTQYF	TGTGCCAGCAGTTACCGCGGGGGGATGGTAACAGATACGCAGTATTTT
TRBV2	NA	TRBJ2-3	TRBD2	CASSELLAGVDTQYF	TGTGCCAGCAGTGAACTATTGGCGGGGGTTGATACGCAGTATTTT
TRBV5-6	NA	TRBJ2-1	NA	CASSFLSGEQFF	TGTGCCAGCAGCTTTCTTTCGGGGGAGCAGTTCTTC
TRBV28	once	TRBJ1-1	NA	CASSPRRPGMNTEAFF	TGTGCCAGCAGCCCCCGACGTCCGGGTATGAACACTGAAGCTTTCTTT
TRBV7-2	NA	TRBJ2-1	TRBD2	CASSKGASGSYEQFF	TGTGCCAGCAGCAAAGGGGCTAGCGGGAGCTATGAGCAGTTCTTC
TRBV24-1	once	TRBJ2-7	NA	CATSDSHGDEQYF	TGTGCCACCAGTGATTCACACGGGGACGAGCAGTACTTC
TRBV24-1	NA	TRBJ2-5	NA	CATSDLREVQETQYF	TGTGCCACCAGTGATTTGAGGGAGGTCCAAGAGACCCAGTACTTC
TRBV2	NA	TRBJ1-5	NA	CASMGGPTQPQHF	TGTGCCAGCATGGGCGGGCCCACTCAGCCCCAGCATTTT
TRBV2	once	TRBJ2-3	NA	CASSPDGRSTDTQYF	TGTGCCAGCAGCCCTGACGGGAGATCCACAGATACGCAGTATTTT
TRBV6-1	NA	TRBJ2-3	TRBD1	CASSEPLGTGVPDTQYF	TGTGCCAGCAGTGAACCTCTAGGGACAGGGGTGCCAGATACGCAGTATTTT
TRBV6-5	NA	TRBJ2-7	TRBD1	CASRDRGQPYEQYF	TGTGCCAGCAGGGACAGGGGGCAACCCTACGAGCAGTACTTC
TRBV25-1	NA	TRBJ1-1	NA	CASSPRGTRFEAFF	TGTGCCAGCAGTCCCCGGGGGACGAGGTTCGAAGCTTTCTTT
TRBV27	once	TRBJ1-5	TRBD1	CASMPFGTGGLGGNQPQHF	TGTGCCAGCATGCCCTTCGGGACAGGGGGGCTTGGGGGCAATCAGCCCCAGCATTTT
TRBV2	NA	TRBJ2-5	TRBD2	CASSAGTSGGTETQYF	TGTGCCAGCAGTGCCGGGACTAGCGGGGGGACAGAGACCCAGTACTTC
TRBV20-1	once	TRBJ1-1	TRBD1	CSATTGSGAFF	TGCAGTGCTACGACAGGGAGCGGGGCTTTCTTT
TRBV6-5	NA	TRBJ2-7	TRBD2	CASGIAGAGYEQYF	TGTGCCAGCGGGATAGCGGGAGCGGGTTACGAGCAGTACTTC
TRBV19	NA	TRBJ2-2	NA	CASNREIASTGELFF	TGTGCCAGTAATCGGGAAATCGCTAGTACCGGGGAGCTGTTTTTT
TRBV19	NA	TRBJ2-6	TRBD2	CASSILAGFSGANVLTF	TGTGCCAGTAGTATACTAGCGGGGTTCTCTGGGGCCAACGTCCTGACTTTC
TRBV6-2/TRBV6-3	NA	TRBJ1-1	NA	CASSQRELEAFF	TGTGCCAGCAGTCAGAGGGAATTAGAAGCTTTCTTT
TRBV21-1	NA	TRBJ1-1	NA	CASSKVEDRGLSEAFF	TGTGCCAGCAGCAAAGTAGAGGACAGGGGGCTTTCTGAAGCTTTCTTT
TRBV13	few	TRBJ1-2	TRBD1	CASSSGQGSNYGYTF	TGTGCCAGCAGCTCAGGACAGGGCTCTAACTATGGCTACACCTTC
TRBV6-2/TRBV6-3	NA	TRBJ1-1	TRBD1	CASSTDRGLEAFF	TGTGCCAGCAGTACTGACAGGGGGCTTGAAGCTTTCTTT
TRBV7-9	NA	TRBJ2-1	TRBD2	CASSLIRGGPYNEQFF	TGTGCCAGCAGCTTGATCCGGGGGGGCCCCTACAATGAGCAGTTCTTC
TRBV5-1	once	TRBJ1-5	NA	CASSLDGIGNQPQHF	TGCGCCAGCAGCTTGGACGGGATTGGCAATCAGCCCCAGCATTTT
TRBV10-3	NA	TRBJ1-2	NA	CAISEVPMFSGGYTF	TGTGCCATCAGTGAGGTTCCGATGTTCAGCGGGGGCTACACCTTC
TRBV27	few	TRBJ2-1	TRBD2	CASSSLAGAWNEQFF	TGTGCCAGCAGTTCCCTAGCGGGAGCTTGGAATGAGCAGTTCTTC